The 25 T cell receptor beta chains given below trace back to one sample, sequenced in a study of blood T cell repertoires in COVID-19. Assay used: immunoSEQ multiplex PCR; TCRdb lists only in-frame clones, some missing. The table shows fewer than 250,000 clones, with 87% occurring only once. The specimen was PBMCs or T cells enriched from blood (not recorded which). The receptors come from a woman aged 25 to 45 with acute COVID-19.

The chain is built from TRBV7-6 and TRBJ1-2; TRBD1 agrees at 7 bases. The germline gives CDR1 SGHVS, CDR2 FNYEAQ. The CDR3 runs 15 residues. Trimming cost V 1 base and J 7 bases; bases outside gene matches: 9. The CDR3 region is CASSLEDRGRSGYTF. CDR3 in DNA: TGTGCCAGCAGCTTAGAGGATAGGGGGCGAAGTGGCTACACCTTC.

The chain carries TRBV10-2 and TRBJ1-2; 8 nucleotides line up with TRBD1. The germline V gene encodes CDR1 WSHSY and CDR2 SAAADI. There are 16 residues in the CDR3. V shed 2 bases and J 3 bases; nucleotides not matched to a gene: 8. CDR3 sequence: CASSERGTGVHYGYTF. The DNA of the CDR3 is TGCGCCAGCAGTGAGCGAGGGACAGGAGTCCACTATGGCTACACCTTC.

The V call is TRBV2, the J call TRBJ1-1; unclear D gene. The germline V and J ends were trimmed by 8 bases and 5 bases, with 9 bases remaining between them. CDR3 size: 11 residues. Germline assignment: CDR1 SNHLY and CDR2 FYNNEI. The CDR3 DNA is TGTGCCAGCTGCCAGGTTACTGAAGCTTTCTTT. It codes for CASCQVTEAFF.

The J gene is TRBJ1-4, the V gene TRBV6-1, with D perhaps TRBD1 (5 bases). The ends were cut back, 3 bases at V and 7 bases at J, with 12 bases in the middle. Germline assignment: CDR1 MNHNS and CDR2 SASEGT. The CDR3 runs to 14 residues. The CDR3 DNA follows: TGTGCCAGCAGTGAGGACGGGACTGGTGAAAAACTGTTTTTT. Protein sequence: CASSEDGTGEKLFF.

This clone was seen a single time. The V call is TRBV2, the J call TRBJ2-7, with 11 bases matching TRBD1. V shed 6 bases and J 3 bases; nucleotides not matched to a gene: 4. Germline CDR1 reads SNHLY; CDR2 reads FYNNEI. CDR3 length equals 14 residues. CDR3 DNA: TGTGCCAGCAGCAGGACAGGGGGCATCTACGAGCAGTACTTC. It translates to CASSRTGGIYEQYF.

The table lists this clone with a few counts. The V gene is TRBV7-6, the J gene TRBJ2-5, with TRBD2 matching over 15 bases. The CDR3 length is 16 residues. In germline, CDR1 is SGHVS, CDR2 FNYEAQ. The V segment lost 5 bases and the J segment 3 bases; nucleotides outside the gene matches: 4. CDR3 protein: CASSTGLAGGKETQYF. In DNA form, the CDR3 reads TGTGCCAGCAGCACGGGACTAGCGGGGGGTAAAGAGACCCAGTACTTC. The full variable domain, its missing parts supplied by reference TRBV7-6 and TRBJ2-5, is GAGVSQSPRYKVTKRGQDVALRCDPISGHVSLYWYRQALGQGPEFLTYFNYEAQQDKSGLPNDRFSAERPEGSISTLTIQRTEQRDSAMYRCASSTGLAGGKETQYFGPGTRLLVL.

J is TRBJ2-1 and V is TRBV3-1 (or the pseudogene TRBV3-2); 8 positions agree with TRBD2. The germline gives CDR1 LGHDT, CDR2 YNNKEL (reference sequence). The CDR3 consists of 15 residues. The ends lost 4 bases at V and 5 bases at J; junction bases unmatched: 7. Here the CDR3 reads CASSPAGALNNEQFF. The CDR3 DNA is TGTGCCAGCAGCCCAGCGGGGGCCTTAAACAATGAGCAGTTCTTC.

The J gene is TRBJ1-4, the V gene TRBV2, with a weak D call TRBD1 (6 bases). The germline V and J ends were trimmed by 6 bases and 2 bases, with 22 bases remaining between them. Germline V gene lookup returns CDR1 SNHLY and CDR2 FYNNEI. This CDR3 spans 18 amino acids. CDR3 region: CASRAPILGGLTNEKLFF. The CDR3 DNA sequence: TGTGCCAGCAGGGCCCCCATTTTGGGGGGGCTGACTAATGAAAAACTGTTTTTT.

Here the CDR3 reads CASSYRTLRNEKLFF. DNA of the CDR3: TGCGCCAGCAGCTACCGGACTTTGCGGAATGAAAAACTGTTTTTT. V gene TRBV5-1 combines with J gene TRBJ1-4; D not resolved. V lost 3 bases to trimming and J lost 5 bases, with 14 bases between them. Germline V CDR1 and CDR2: SGHRS, YFSETQ. The CDR3 spans 15 residues.

CDR3 amino acids: CASSPDRVSYEQYF. CDR3 coding DNA: TGTGCCAGCAGCCCCGACAGGGTATCCTACGAGCAGTACTTC. The chain links TRBV7-9 to TRBJ2-7; 7 bases align to TRBD1. The germline CDR1 and CDR2 sequences are SEHNR and FQNEAQ (reference sequence). The J segment lost 1 base and the V segment lost 5 bases, leaving 5 bases of the junction unmatched. There are 14 residues in the CDR3.

J is TRBJ1-2 and V is TRBV9, with 8 nucleotides matching TRBD1. The CDR3 covers 18 residues. Germline CDR1 is SGDLS and CDR2 is YYNGEE. Trimming cost V 1 base and J 4 bases; bases outside gene matches: 15. The CDR3 protein is CASSVFDKGRGRAYGYTF. Written as DNA, the CDR3 is TGTGCCAGCAGCGTATTCGATAAGGGCAGGGGGCGCGCCTATGGCTACACCTTC.

The chain has TRBV5-6 and TRBJ2-6; D gene ambiguous. Germline assignment: CDR1 SGHDT and CDR2 YYEEEE. The CDR3 is 14 residues long. Trimming removed 4 bases at V and 0 bases at J, with 5 bases between. This CDR3 reads CASSPGSGANVLTF. In nucleotides, the CDR3 is TGTGCCAGCAGCCCAGGCTCTGGGGCCAACGTCCTGACTTTC.

In this sample, this clone turned up a few times. The chain combines TRBV11-2 with TRBJ1-1; D gene unclear. Trimming took off 2 bases at V and 2 bases at J, with 12 bases between the two ends. Germline lookup yields CDR1 SGHAT and CDR2 FQNNGV. This CDR3 comprises 15 residues. CDR3 in DNA: TGTGCCAGCAGCTTAAAGTTGGGCGTCAACACTGAAGCTTTCTTT. Amino acid sequence: CASSLKLGVNTEAFF.

The gene calls are TRBV9 and TRBJ1-6, with D tentatively TRBD1 (5 bases). The CDR3 covers 14 residues. Germline V gives CDR1 SGDLS, CDR2 YYNGEE. V was pared by 7 bases and J by 11 bases, with 19 bases between. CDR3 protein: CASSPGGRQPPLHF. Here the CDR3 DNA reads TGTGCCAGCTCCCCGGGGGGAAGGCAACCACCCCTCCACTTT. Complete variable domain (other parts from reference TRBV9 and TRBJ1-6): DSGVTQTPKHLITATGQRVTLRCSPRSGDLSVYWYQQSLDQGLQFLIQYYNGEERAKGNILERFSAQQFPDLHSELNLSSLELGDSALYFCASSPGGRQPPLHFGNGTRLTVT.

V and J are TRBV25-1 and TRBJ2-7, with 10 bases lining up with TRBD1. The germline CDR1 and CDR2 sequences are MGHDK and SYGVNS. Losses at the gene ends were 1 base for V and 3 bases for J; bases not matched to a gene: 9. The CDR3 is made up of 17 amino acids. CDR3: CASSEFFPTGGFYEQYF. The CDR3 coding sequence is TGTGCCAGCAGTGAATTTTTTCCGACAGGGGGCTTCTACGAGCAGTACTTC.

This chain links TRBV19 with TRBJ1-5, with D tentatively TRBD1 (5 bases). In germline, CDR1 is LNHDA, CDR2 SQIVND (reference sequence). The CDR3 runs to 12 residues. Trimming removed 6 bases at V and 6 bases at J, with 9 bases between. CDR3 sequence: CASRGGSQPQHF. The CDR3 coding sequence is TGTGCCAGTAGGGGGGGAAGTCAGCCCCAGCATTTT.

The CDR3 here is CASSPGGTGNTIYF. CDR3 DNA sequence: TGTGCCAGCAGCCCCGGGGGAACTGGAAACACCATATATTTT. The chain couples TRBV7-8 to TRBJ1-3, with D possibly TRBD1 on 5 matching bases. The CDR3 loop spans 14 amino acids. Looked up from germline, CDR1 is SGHVS and CDR2 is FQNEAQ. Trimming removed 5 bases at V and 2 bases at J, with 10 bases between.

For the CDR3, the DNA is TGTGCCAGCAGCTTAGACAGGGCTTCTGGGGCCAACGTCCTGACTTTC. It codes for CASSLDRASGANVLTF. The chain recombines TRBV7-2 with TRBJ2-6, with D tentatively TRBD1 (6 bases). There are 16 residues in the CDR3. CDR1 and CDR2 (germline): SGHTA, FQGNSA. Deletions cut 1 base from V and 1 base from J, with 8 bases between. Full variable domain (missing parts from reference TRBV7-2 and TRBJ2-6): GAGVSQSPSNKVTEKGKDVELRCDPISGHTALYWYRQSLGQGLEFLIYFQGNSAPDKSGLPSDRFSAERTGGSVSTLTIQRTQQEDSAVYLCASSLDRASGANVLTFGAGSRLTVL.

This clone showed up just once. V gene TRBV23-1 combines with J gene TRBJ2-1; possibly TRBD1 for D (7 bases). TRBV23-1 is classed as an ORF, of uncertain function. The V and J ends lost 6 bases and 10 bases respectively, with 34 bases between them. CDR3 length: 19 residues. For the CDR3, the DNA is TGCGCCAGCAGCGGACAGGAGGGTCAGGGGAGCTCCTCTTCTCGGGAGCAGTTCTTC. This translates into CASSGQEGQGSSSSREQFF.

The genes are TRBV19 and TRBJ1-5, with 10 bases identical to TRBD1. The germline V gene encodes CDR1 LNHDA and CDR2 SQIVND (reference sequence). This CDR3 contains 17 residues. J was trimmed by 11 bases and V by 8 bases; bases with no gene match: 21. CDR3 nucleotides: TGTGCCAGTTTGGGACCCATTCTGACAGGGGGCCCTCCGGCCCAGCATTTT. Encoded protein: CASLGPILTGGPPAQHF.

V and J are TRBV5-1 and TRBJ2-3, with no clear D. CDR1 is SGHRS and CDR2 is YFSETQ in the germline V gene. The V and J ends lost 0 bases and 6 bases respectively, with 11 bases between them. The CDR3 sequence is 14 residues long. CDR3 protein: CASSLEALADTQYF. In nucleotides, the CDR3 is TGCGCCAGCAGCTTGGAAGCGTTGGCCGATACGCAGTATTTT.

The CDR3 DNA reads TGTGCCAGCAGCTTATACCGGGACAGGGGCTACAATGAGCAGTTCTTC. This codes for CASSLYRDRGYNEQFF. The V call is TRBV7-2, the J call TRBJ2-1; 10 nucleotides line up with TRBD1. The J segment lost 3 bases and the V segment lost 2 bases, leaving 4 bases of the junction unmatched. The CDR3 is made up of 16 amino acids. Looked up from germline, CDR1 is SGHTA and CDR2 is FQGNSA.

The gene calls are TRBV24-1 and TRBJ2-1, with D maybe TRBD2 (6 bases). V was clipped by 0 bases and J by 9 bases, with 8 bases between them. The CDR3 has 13 amino acids. CDR1 is KGHDR, CDR2 SFDVKD, per germline. CDR3: CATSDLRGGEQFF. The CDR3 DNA is TGTGCCACCAGTGATTTGCGGGGAGGTGAGCAGTTCTTC.

CDR3 sequence reads: CASSEFIEAGDYGYTF. The CDR3 DNA sequence: TGCGCCAGCAGTGAGTTCATAGAAGCGGGAGACTATGGCTACACCTTC. The rearrangement uses TRBV10-1 and TRBJ1-2; D not certain. CDR1 is WNHNN and CDR2 is SYGVQD in the germline V gene (reference sequence). V was pared by 1 base and J by 3 bases, with 15 bases between. The CDR3 covers 16 residues.

This chain connects TRBV2 to TRBJ1-3, with TRBD1 identical over 7 bases. J was trimmed by 2 bases and V by 6 bases; bases with no gene match: 4. Per germline, CDR1 SNHLY and CDR2 FYNNEI. The CDR3 spans 14 residues. DNA of the CDR3: TGTGCCAGCAGCGTCGGGACAGCTGGAAACACCATATATTTT. It is translated as CASSVGTAGNTIYF.